The text below deals with one T cell receptor beta chain. Its antigen remains unknown. These data originate in a study of graft-versus-host responses after intestinal transplantation. About the study: Tacrolimus plus steroids were given to all recipients for roughly three years, preceded by anti-thymocyte globulin induction.

Using immunoSEQ multiplex PCR, the repertoire was profiled, and TCRdb retains in-frame clones only, with some absent. The data show about 54,000 clones, with 75% to 95% seen just once and approximately 5.5% held by the top ten. Findings and limits, study-wide: Early post-transplant HvG declines tracked with peak circulating GvH clone levels.

The ends were cut back, 0 bases at V and 4 bases at J, with 15 bases in the middle. CDR3 size: 17 residues. CDR1 is SGHNT and CDR2 is YENEEA in the germline V gene. The rearrangement links TRBV11-3 to TRBJ2-2; D is possibly TRBD1 or TRBD2 (6 bases each). Sample: PBMCs, taken 662 days after intestinal transplant. This TCR came from a human patient who received an intestinal transplant, so some T cells may come from the graft donor. The CDR3 loop reads CASSLDLPGAGTGELFF. DNA for the CDR3: TGTGCCAGCAGCTTAGATCTACCGGGGGCGGGCACCGGGGAGCTGTTTTTT.